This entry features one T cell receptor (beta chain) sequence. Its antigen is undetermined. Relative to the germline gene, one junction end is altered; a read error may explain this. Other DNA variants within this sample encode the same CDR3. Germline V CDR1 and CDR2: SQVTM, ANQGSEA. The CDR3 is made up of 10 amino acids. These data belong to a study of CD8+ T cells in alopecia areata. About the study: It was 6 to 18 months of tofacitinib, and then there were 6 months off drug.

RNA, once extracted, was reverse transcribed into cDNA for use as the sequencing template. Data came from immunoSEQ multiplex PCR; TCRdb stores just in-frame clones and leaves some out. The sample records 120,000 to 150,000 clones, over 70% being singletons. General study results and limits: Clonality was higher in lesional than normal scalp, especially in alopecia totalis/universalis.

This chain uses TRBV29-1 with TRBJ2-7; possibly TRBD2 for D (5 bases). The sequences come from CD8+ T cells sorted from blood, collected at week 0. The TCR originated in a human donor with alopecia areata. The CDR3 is CSVVGSEQYF. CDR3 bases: TGTAGCGTTGTGGGGAGCGAGCAGTACTTC.